The next 2 T cell receptor beta chains were all read from a single sample in a study of T-cell memory formation after mild COVID-19. Each CDR3 protein gets one entry after TCRdb re-called the 5' RACE reads with MiXCR. The sample has approximately 250,000 distinct CDR3 sequences, 15% seen once. The sample consisted of PBMCs or a T cell subset sorted from them (not recorded which). These receptors were collected from an adult woman who had mild COVID-19 (a few samples of this study predate the infection). Cell type and time point are not known.

The chain links TRBV2 to TRBJ1-1, with unresolved D. The CDR3 sequence is 12 residues long. V was trimmed by 4 bases and J by 7 bases, leaving 10 bases between them. The V gene's germline CDR1 is SNHLY and CDR2 FYNNEI. CDR3: CASSGVTGEAFF. CDR3 sequence (DNA): TGTGCCAGCAGTGGGGTGACGGGTGAAGCTTTCTTT.

The chain recombines TRBV10-3 with TRBJ1-1; D is uncertain. CDR1 ENHRY and CDR2 SYGVKD come from the germline V gene. Trimming removed 4 bases at V and 1 base at J, with 4 bases between. The CDR3 totals 12 residues. As DNA, the CDR3 is TGTGCCATCAGTGCGCAGAACACTGAAGCTTTCTTT. It yields the protein CAISAQNTEAFF.